This passage covers 6 T cell receptor beta chains from one sample sequenced in a study of type 1 regulatory T cells. These receptors' targets are unknown. TCRdb passed the reads through MiXCR, listing each CDR3 protein once. The sample has about 62,000 distinct CDR3 sequences, over 50% seen once. The material sequenced was cultured non-Tr1 T cells, either the whole culture or a sorted T cell fraction (not recorded which). The receptor source for this set is a human donor in good health.

V and J are TRBV24-1 and TRBJ2-1; 7 nucleotides line up with TRBD2. This CDR3 spans 14 amino acids. With 4 bases clipped from V and 4 bases from J, the junction kept 3 bases outside the gene matches. The germline CDR1 and CDR2 sequences are KGHDR and SFDVKD. CDR3 loop: CATSEPGGYNEQFF. The CDR3 region has the DNA TGTGCCACCAGTGAACCCGGGGGGTACAATGAGCAGTTCTTC.

This clonotype was detected only a few times. The rearrangement joins TRBV6-2 or TRBV6-3 to TRBJ2-1, with 14 bases matching TRBD2. The CDR3 extends over 15 amino acids. Germline V gives CDR1 MNHEY, CDR2 SVGEGT. V lost 2 bases, J lost 7 bases, and 1 base stayed unmatched. The CDR3 region is CASSYGTSGRNEQFF. The CDR3 DNA reads as TGTGCCAGCAGTTACGGGACTAGCGGGAGAAATGAGCAGTTCTTC.

J is TRBJ2-3 and V is TRBV5-4; TRBD1 might be the D (6 bases). The CDR3 has 16 residues. Germline V gene lookup returns CDR1 SGHNT and CDR2 YYREEE (reference sequence). Trimming pared 4 bases from V and 4 bases from J, leaving 19 bases between. The CDR3 spells CASSQNRAPSADTQYF. In nucleotides, the CDR3 is TGTGCCAGCAGCCAAAACAGGGCGCCCTCGGCAGATACGCAGTATTTT. The complete variable domain, with remaining parts taken from reference TRBV5-4 and TRBJ2-3, reads ETGVTQSPTHLIKTRGQQVTLRCSSQSGHNTVSWYQQALGQGPQFIFQYYREEENGRGNFPPRFSGLQFPNYSSELNVNALELDDSALYLCASSQNRAPSADTQYFGPGTRLTVL.

V usage is TRBV29-1 and J usage is TRBJ2-5; TRBD2 matches 8 bases. The CDR3 contains 15 residues. J was trimmed by 4 bases and V by 6 bases; bases with no gene match: 13. Looked up from germline, CDR1 is SQVTM and CDR2 is ANQGSEA. CDR3 DNA: TGCAGCGTCCCAGGGATAGCGGGATTTAGAGAGACCCAGTACTTC. Its protein is CSVPGIAGFRETQYF.

The J gene is TRBJ2-5, the V gene TRBV5-5; 12 bases agree with TRBD2. CDR3 length: 18 amino acids. Trimming at V came to 1 base and at J to 4 bases, leaving 11 bases not matched to a gene. The V gene's germline CDR1 is SGHKS and CDR2 YYEKEE (reference sequence). The CDR3 spells CASSLSRLAGDLRETQYF. CDR3 DNA sequence: TGTGCCAGCAGCTTGTCGCGACTAGCGGGAGACTTGCGAGAGACCCAGTACTTC. Complete variable domain (other parts from reference TRBV5-5 and TRBJ2-5): DAGVTQSPTHLIKTRGQQVTLRCSPISGHKSVSWYQQVLGQGPQFIFQYYEKEERGRGNFPDRFSARQFPNYSSELNVNALLLGDSALYLCASSLSRLAGDLRETQYFGPGTRLLVL.

This clonotype was seen a handful of times. The chain couples TRBV5-1 to TRBJ1-1; 8 bases are shared with TRBD1. Unmatched junction bases numbered 7, after V lost 4 bases and J lost 5 bases. The CDR3 is 14 amino acids. Germline CDR1 and CDR2: SGHRS and YFSETQ. As DNA, the CDR3 is TGCGCCAGCAGCATCCAACAGGGGGGGACTGAAGCTTTCTTT. Residues: CASSIQQGGTEAFF.